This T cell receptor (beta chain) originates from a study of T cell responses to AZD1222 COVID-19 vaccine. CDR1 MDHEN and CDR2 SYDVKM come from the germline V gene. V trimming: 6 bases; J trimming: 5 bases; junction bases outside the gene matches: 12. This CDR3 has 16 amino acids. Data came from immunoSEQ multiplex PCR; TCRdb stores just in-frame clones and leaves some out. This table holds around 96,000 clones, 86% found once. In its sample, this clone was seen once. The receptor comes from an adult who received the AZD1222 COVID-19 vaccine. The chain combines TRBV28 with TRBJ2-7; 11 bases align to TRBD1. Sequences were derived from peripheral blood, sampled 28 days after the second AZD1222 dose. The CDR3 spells CASSYPPGQGGDEQYF. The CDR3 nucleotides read TGTGCCAGCAGCTATCCCCCGGGACAGGGGGGCGACGAGCAGTACTTC.